This TCR beta chain was retrieved from a study of T cell responses to AZD1222 COVID-19 vaccine (dated by TCRdb to the early 2020s). Notes on the research overall: AZD1222 recipients with second doses at about 4 weeks or about 12 weeks were pooled, because spike-specific TCR depth and breadth did not differ between schedules. A total of under 250 trial participants underwent TCR sequencing, of whom some 200 had received two doses of AZD1222 and approximately 26 had received two doses of the MenACWY control vaccine. Trial participants were enrolled by age into 18-55, 56-69 and 70-plus year subgroups, with roughly 150, 30 and 60 TCR-sequenced participants respectively.

For this clone: Its recognized antigen is unknown. No per-base quality is available; no much larger clone lies one base away.

The study at large found these results: The 56-69-year group was small, and its depth increase did not reach significance, likely because of low power. Most participants were white British and females outnumbered males, and the authors suggested that clonal diversity may have been underestimated. Epitopes outside the regions mutated in the B.1.351 and B.1.1.7 variants were reportedly recognized by nearly half of the unique spike-specific TCRs. No day 14 peak-response samples were available, so repertoires were characterized only after the peak T cell response. Only a handful of AZD1222 recipients were SARS-CoV-2 seropositive at baseline, limiting conclusions about previously exposed vaccinees. After two AZD1222 doses, both the breadth and the depth of spike-specific TCRs were significantly higher than at day 0 and than in MenACWY recipients. Vaccine-associated CD4 TCRs spanned the whole spike protein, with dominant responses in regions 160-218 and 743-854.

The CDR3 regions of human TCRbeta chains were analyzed by immunosequencing. Per the original workflow: TCRs in the repertoires were compared against a reference library of SARS-CoV-2-specific TCRs that had been generated with the MIRA antigen-specificity platform. Breadth was defined as the fraction of unique TCRs that were SARS-CoV-2-associated, and depth was defined as the fraction of total T cells that were SARS-CoV-2-associated. Using the MIRA data, each spike-specific TCR was mapped to the spike region that the TCR reacts to and placed in a CD4 or CD8 class. Log10-transformed breadth and depth values were compared by one-way ANOVA with Sidak's multiple comparisons tests. The clones in this table, taken by TCRdb from immuneACCESS, are in-frame only. Not every clone is retained; where verified, under half of the shortfall comes from an unresolved V gene, and the cause of the rest is unknown. Clone size and the V and J calls come from that table; the DNA yielded D and trimming. Within this sample are around 95,000 clones, with about 88% of them counted one time only. The ten most abundant clones make up about 1.8% of the sample.

The junction shows trimming of 3 bases on V and 4 bases on J, plus 10 bases between the germline ends. The CDR3 goes from the cysteine to the phenylalanine over 14 residues. The read is trimmed to its CDR3 DNA, 42 bases read in frame from base 1. The CDR1 and CDR2 encoded by the germline V gene are SGHRS and YFSETQ. The time point label on this specimen signifies: baseline before first vaccination. Vaccinee samples came from UK trials COV001 and COV002, including a single-blind randomized controlled phase 2/3 trial of AZD1222 (ChAdOx1 nCoV-19) in healthy adults. Trial participant PBMC samples were collected at day 0 and day 28 after the second dose for TCRbeta chain sequencing.

This clonotype was sampled from an adult in good health. The input for sequencing was peripheral blood, taken on day 0 of AZD1222 vaccination. The sequence is built from TRBV5-1 and TRBJ1-4, with no confidently assigned D gene. The CDR3 corresponds to CASSSARNNEKLFF. The base sequence is TGCGCCAGCAGCTCGGCCCGGAATAATGAAAAACTGTTTTTT.